This T cell receptor beta chain was captured in a study of CD8+ T cells in alopecia areata. The sequencing template was cDNA reverse transcribed from extracted RNA. Here immunoSEQ multiplex PCR was the method, and the copy in TCRdb shows in-frame clones only, minus some. Altogether over 90,000 clones are present, 65% to 90% being singletons, with the ten largest covering 8.5% to 14%. With V trimmed by 2 bases and J by 1 base, 7 bases remained unmatched. This CDR3 comprises 16 residues. Per the germline V gene, CDR1 is SGDLS and CDR2 is YYNGEE. Treatment given: oral pan-JAK inhibitor, 5-10 mg twice daily.

Sequenced material: CD8+ T cells sorted from blood, taken between weeks 30 and 35, from a patient treated with tofacitinib. The chain combines TRBV9 with TRBJ2-7; 9 bases are a match to TRBD2. The origin of this receptor is a human donor with alopecia areata. CDR3 DNA: TGTGCCAGCAGCGTGTCCTCTAGCGGGGTTTCCTACGAGCAGTACTTC. Protein product: CASSVSSSGVSYEQYF.